The source of this T cell receptor beta chain is a study of T-cell memory formation after mild COVID-19. V was pared by 2 bases and J by 2 bases, with 22 bases between. This CDR3 is 18 amino acids long. Germline assignment: CDR1 SGDLS and CDR2 YYNGEE. MiXCR, applied by TCRdb to the 5' RACE reads, yields one record per CDR3 protein. This table holds about 350,000 distinct CDR3 sequences, approximately 15% found once. Specimen: PBMCs or a T cell subset sorted from them (not recorded which). The chain has TRBV9 and TRBJ2-5; D perhaps matches TRBD1 (6 bases). The TCR sequence derives from a man younger than 35 who had mild COVID-19 (a few samples of this study predate the infection). Cell type and time point are not known. The CDR3 DNA follows: TGTGCCAGCAGCGTGGGGGACATCAGTACTGATGGACAAGAGACCCAGTACTTC. Protein: CASSVGDISTDGQETQYF. Drawing the rest from reference TRBV9 and TRBJ2-5, the complete variable domain is DSGVTQTPKHLITATGQRVTLRCSPRSGDLSVYWYQQSLDQGLQFLIQYYNGEERAKGNILERFSAQQFPDLHSELNLSSLELGDSALYFCASSVGDISTDGQETQYFGPGTRLLVL.